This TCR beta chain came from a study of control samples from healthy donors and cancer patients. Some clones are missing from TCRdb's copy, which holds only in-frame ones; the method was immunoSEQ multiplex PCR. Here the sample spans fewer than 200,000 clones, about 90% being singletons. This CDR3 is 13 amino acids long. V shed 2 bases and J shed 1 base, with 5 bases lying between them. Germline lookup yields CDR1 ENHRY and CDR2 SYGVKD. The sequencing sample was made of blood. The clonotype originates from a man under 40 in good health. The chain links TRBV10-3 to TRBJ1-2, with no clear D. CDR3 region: CAISEQVNYGYTF. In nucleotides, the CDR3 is TGTGCCATCAGTGAGCAGGTTAACTATGGCTACACCTTC.